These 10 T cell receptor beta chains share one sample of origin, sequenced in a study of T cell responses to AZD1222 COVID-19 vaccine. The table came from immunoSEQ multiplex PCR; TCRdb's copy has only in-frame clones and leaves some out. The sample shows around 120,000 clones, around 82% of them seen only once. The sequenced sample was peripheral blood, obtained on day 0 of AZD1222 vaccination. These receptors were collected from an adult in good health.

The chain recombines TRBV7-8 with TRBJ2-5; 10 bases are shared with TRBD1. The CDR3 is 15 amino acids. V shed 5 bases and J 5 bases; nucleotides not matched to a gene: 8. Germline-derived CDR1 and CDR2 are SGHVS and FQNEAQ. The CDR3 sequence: CASSLGTGVWETQYF. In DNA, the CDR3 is TGTGCCAGCAGCCTCGGGACAGGGGTCTGGGAGACCCAGTACTTC.

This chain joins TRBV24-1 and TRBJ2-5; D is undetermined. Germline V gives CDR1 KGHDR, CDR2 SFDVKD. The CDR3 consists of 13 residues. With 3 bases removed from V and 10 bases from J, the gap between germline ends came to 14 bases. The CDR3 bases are TGTGCCACCAGTGATGAATACGAGAGTATCCAGTACTTC. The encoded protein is CATSDEYESIQYF.

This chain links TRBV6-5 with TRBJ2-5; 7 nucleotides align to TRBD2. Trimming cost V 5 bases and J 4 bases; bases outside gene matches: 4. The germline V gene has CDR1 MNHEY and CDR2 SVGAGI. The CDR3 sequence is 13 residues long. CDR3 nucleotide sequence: TGTGCCAGCAGTACACCGGGAGGAGAGACCCAGTACTTC. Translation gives CASSTPGGETQYF.

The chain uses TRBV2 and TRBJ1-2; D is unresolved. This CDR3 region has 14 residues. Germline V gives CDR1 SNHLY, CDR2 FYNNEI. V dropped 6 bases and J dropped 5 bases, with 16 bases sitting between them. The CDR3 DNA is TGTGCCAGCAGCCCGGACGGTTTAGGGTATGGCTACACCTTC. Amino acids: CASSPDGLGYGYTF.

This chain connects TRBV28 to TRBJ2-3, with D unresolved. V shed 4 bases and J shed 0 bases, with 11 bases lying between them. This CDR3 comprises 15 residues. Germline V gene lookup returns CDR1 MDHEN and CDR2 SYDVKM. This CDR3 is CASSSTFPSTDTQYF. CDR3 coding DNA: TGTGCCAGCAGTTCGACCTTTCCTAGCACAGATACGCAGTATTTT.

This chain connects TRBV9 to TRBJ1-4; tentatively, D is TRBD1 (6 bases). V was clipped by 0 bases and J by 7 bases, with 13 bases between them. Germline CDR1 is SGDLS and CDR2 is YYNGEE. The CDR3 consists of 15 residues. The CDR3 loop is CASSVESRGAEKLFF. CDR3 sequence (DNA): TGTGCCAGCAGCGTAGAGAGCCGGGGGGCTGAAAAACTGTTTTTT.

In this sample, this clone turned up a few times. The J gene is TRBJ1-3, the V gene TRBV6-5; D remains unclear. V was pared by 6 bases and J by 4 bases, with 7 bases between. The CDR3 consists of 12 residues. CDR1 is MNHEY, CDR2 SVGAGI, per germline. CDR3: CASRLCGNTIYF. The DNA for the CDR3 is TGTGCCAGCAGGCTCTGCGGAAACACCATATATTTT.

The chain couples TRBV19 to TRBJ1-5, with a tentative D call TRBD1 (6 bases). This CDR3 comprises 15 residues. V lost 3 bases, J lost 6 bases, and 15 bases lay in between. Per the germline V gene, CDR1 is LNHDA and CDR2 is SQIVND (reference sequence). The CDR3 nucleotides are TGTGCCAGTAGTATGGGCAGGGGCGAAAGTCAGCCCCAGCATTTT. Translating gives CASSMGRGESQPQHF.

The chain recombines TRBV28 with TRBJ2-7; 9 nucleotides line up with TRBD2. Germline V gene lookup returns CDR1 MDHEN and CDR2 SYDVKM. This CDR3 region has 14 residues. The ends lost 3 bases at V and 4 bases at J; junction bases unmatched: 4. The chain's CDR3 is CASSFGGGEYEQYF. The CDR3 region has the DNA TGTGCCAGCAGTTTTGGCGGGGGGGAGTACGAGCAGTACTTC.

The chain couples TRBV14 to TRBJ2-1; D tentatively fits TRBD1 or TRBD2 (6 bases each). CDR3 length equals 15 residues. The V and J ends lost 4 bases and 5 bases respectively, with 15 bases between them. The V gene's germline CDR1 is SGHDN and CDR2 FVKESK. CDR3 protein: CASSPLGRGDNEQFF. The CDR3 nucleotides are TGTGCCAGCAGCCCCCTAGGAAGGGGGGACAATGAGCAGTTCTTC.